This entry describes one T cell receptor beta chain. Its antigen target is currently unknown. Within one base of it there is no much larger clone, and no base qualities were kept. This specimen belongs to a study of blood T cell repertoires in COVID-19 (dated by TCRdb to the early 2020s). About the full investigation: Collaborator samples came from the United States, Italy and Spain and covered acute and convalescent phases of COVID-19. The prospective study material was composed of cDNA or gDNA derived from T cells, B-cell-depleted T cells, or PBMCs. Deeply sampled blood TCRbeta repertoires from subjects exposed to, actively infected with, or recovered from COVID-19 were included in the dataset. The repertoires were released in a freely available public database intended as a resource for research on the immune response to SARS-CoV-2. The samples were drawn from the first 160 participants of the ongoing ImmuneRACE study and from 950 to 1,500 subjects provided by 6 global collaborators. Nearly every sample came with metadata listing a de-identified subject ID, COVID-19 status, age in years and sex. Where available, HLA class I and class II types were obtained from metadata supplied by the sample provider rather than from assay-based typing. Points the paper makes about the study in general: How much clinical and demographic metadata was included differed by source and by participant, and the metadata was provided uncurated.

TCRbeta CDR3 regions were amplified from genomic DNA using the immunoSEQ Assay, a bias-controlled multiplex PCR. Regarding the original processing steps: The number of nucleated cells in each sample was estimated by amplification of reference gene primers within the assay. To quantify the absolute abundance of each unique TCRbeta CDR3 rearrangement, sequence reads were collapsed and filtered. For each sample, productive Simpson clonality was calculated as the square root of Simpson's diversity index over productive rearrangements. TCRdb carries this immuneACCESS record with in-frame sequences only. Its versions omit some clonotypes, under half of them owing to an unresolved V gene in the studies checked, with the rest unexplained. V, J and clone size reflect that table, while D and trimming were determined from the DNA. The sample profile shows over 130,000 clones; 70% to 80% of them were found once. The top ten clones comprise 3.5% to 5% of the sample.

As encoded in the germline V gene, CDR1 is ENHRY while CDR2 is SYGVKD. V lost 4 bases and J lost 4 bases; the stretch between them is 8 bases long. Taken from cysteine to phenylalanine, the CDR3 has 14 residues. Here the CDR3 DNA is all that survives: 42 bases in frame from base 1. Whole blood was collected in K2EDTA tubes by collaborating institutions according to the institutions' own protocols. For TCRbeta analysis, collaborator samples were shipped as frozen whole blood, as isolated PBMCs, or as DNA extracted from either sample type. The source is a woman older than 75 with active or convalescent COVID-19. The chain is encoded by TRBV10-3 joined to TRBJ1-6; TRBD1 might be the D gene, on 5 matching bases. Sequencing was performed on peripheral blood. CDR3 loop: CAISVGGYNSPLHF. DNA sequence: TGTGCCATCAGTGTCGGGGGATATAATTCACCCCTCCACTTT.